This T cell receptor beta chain was observed in a study of T cell repertoires in cytomegalovirus infection (dated by TCRdb to about 2019). The study in broad terms: Because public TCR beta signatures pointed to carriage of CMV infection together with the matching HLA type, the HLA type of each donor mattered for the analysis. The paper as a whole reports these results and caveats: The ex vivo response was dominated by HLA-C-restricted CMV-specific TCR beta clonotypes, which also provided the single most frequent clonotype in two of eight donors. Cumulative frequency of public TCR beta family members discriminated carriers of CMV infection plus the relevant HLA type in this cohort and an independent 352-donor cohort.

In the case of this clonotype: The specificity of this receptor is unknown. One base away there is no much larger clone; base qualities are not given.

The sequencer was an Illumina HiSeq 1500. The public reads were run again by TCRdb, first through fastp at Q25 and then through MiXCR, and only productive beta chains were kept. Identical CDR3 protein sequences are pooled into one entry, listed with their most common genes and DNA. Counted in this sample were approximately 750,000 distinct CDR3 sequences; approximately 40% of them appeared once. About 2.8% of the sample comes from the top ten. V has 1 base trimmed and J has 7 bases trimmed; junction bases matching no gene number 9. Sequences SGHTA (CDR1) and FQGNSA (CDR2) are obtained from the germline V gene. The CDR3 spans 17 residues, from the cysteine through the phenylalanine. Just CDR3 DNA is preserved here, 51 bases in frame from base 1.

This receptor was obtained from a human donor in good health (CMV status not recorded). Some clones in this sample may be carry-over from other donors' samples. The sequence is built from TRBV7-2 and TRBJ2-2, with 10 bases aligning to TRBD2. Sequences were obtained from PBMCs. The CDR3 reads CASSLGDSGGRNGELFF. The nucleotide sequence reads as follows: TGTGCCAGCAGCTTAGGGGATAGCGGGGGGCGGAACGGGGAGCTGTTTTTT. Full variable domain (CDR3 extended with the reference TRBV7-2 and TRBJ2-2 proteins): GAGVSQSPSNKVTEKGKDVELRCDPISGHTALYWYRQSLGQGLEFLIYFQGNSAPDKSGLPSDRFSAERTGGSVSTLTIQRTQQEDSAVYLCASSLGDSGGRNGELFFGEGSRLTVL.